This entry concerns a single TCR beta chain. As handled by the study authors: The assay estimated nucleated cells by amplifying reference gene primers. TCRdb's table, derived via immunoSEQ multiplex PCR, lists solely in-frame clones and lacks some. The DNA was the basis for D and trimming; V, J and clone size are from that table. The table shows around 60,000 clones, with roughly nine tenths occurring only once. The data were obtained in a study of blood T cell repertoires in COVID-19. Turning to the study itself: Samples came from the United States, Italy and Spain, spanning acute and convalescent COVID-19.

CDR3 size: 15 residues. Germline-derived CDR1 and CDR2 are MNHNY and SVGAGI (reference sequence). J lost 2 bases, V lost 7 bases, and 9 bases had no gene match. The chain couples TRBV6-6 to TRBJ2-3; the match to TRBD1 covers 7 bases. The source is a man in his 60s with acute or convalescent COVID-19. Sequenced: peripheral blood. CDR3 sequence reads: CASKGQNSITDTQYF. The CDR3 DNA reads as TGTGCCAGCAAGGGACAGAACTCCATCACAGATACGCAGTATTTT.